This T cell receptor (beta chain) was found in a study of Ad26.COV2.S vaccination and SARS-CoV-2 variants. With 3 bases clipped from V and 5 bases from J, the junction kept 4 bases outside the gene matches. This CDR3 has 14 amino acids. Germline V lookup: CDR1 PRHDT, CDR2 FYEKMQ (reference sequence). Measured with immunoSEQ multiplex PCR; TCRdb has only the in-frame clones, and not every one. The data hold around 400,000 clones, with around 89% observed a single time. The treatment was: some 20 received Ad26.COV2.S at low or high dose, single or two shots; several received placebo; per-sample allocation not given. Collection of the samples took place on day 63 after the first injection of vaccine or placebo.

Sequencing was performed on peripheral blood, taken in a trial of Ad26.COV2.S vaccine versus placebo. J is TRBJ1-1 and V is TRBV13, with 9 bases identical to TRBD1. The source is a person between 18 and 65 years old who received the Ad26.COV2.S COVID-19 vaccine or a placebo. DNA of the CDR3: TGTGCCAGCAGCTTCTGGACAGGGGAGACTGAAGCTTTCTTT. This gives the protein CASSFWTGETEAFF.